Reported below is one T cell receptor beta chain. Antigen unknown. The data are from a study of post-analysis software for immune sequencing data. As for the study in general: Disease courses included relapsing-remitting, secondary progressive and progressive-relapsing multiple sclerosis.

Findings of the study overall: Samples from one preparation batch, clustered by F measure, grouped strongly together. Relative to controls, patients had 4 or 5 TRBV segments at higher frequency, with TRBV5-6, TRBV5-1 and TRBV20-1 among these.

This CDR3 is built from 14 residues. From germline, CDR1 is MNHNY and CDR2 SVGAGI (reference sequence). The V and J ends lost 7 bases and 6 bases respectively, with 15 bases between them. Prepared libraries of TCR beta cDNA carried unique molecular identifiers. Input populations of roughly 1 to 10 million T cells gave rise to approximately 500,000 cDNA molecules. Each CDR3 protein gets one entry after TCRdb re-called the PCR reads with MiXCR. Among 600,000 to 750,000 distinct CDR3 sequences listed, around 60% were seen once. The chain recombines TRBV6-6 with TRBJ1-4, with D perhaps TRBD1 (5 bases). The sample was blood. This receptor was identified in a girl aged 2 to 10 with multiple sclerosis. The CDR3 is CASTRGGTDEKLFF. The DNA of the CDR3 is TGTGCCAGCACCAGAGGCGGGACGGATGAAAAACTGTTTTTT.